These 18 T cell receptor beta chains share one sample of origin, sequenced in a study of shared clonotypes between healthy human individuals. Clones were read by immunoSEQ multiplex PCR, and TCRdb kept only the in-frame ones, dropping some. The sample carries about 2 million clones, roughly 94% recorded once. Sequenced material: naive CD4+ T cells sorted from blood. As to subset: CD45RA+ positively selected. These receptor sequences come from a man younger than 30 in good health.

This sequence joins TRBV10-1 and TRBJ2-3, with TRBD2 identical over 12 bases. The J segment lost 3 bases and the V segment lost 5 bases, leaving 3 bases of the junction unmatched. This CDR3 has 15 residues. Germline assignment: CDR1 WNHNN and CDR2 SYGVQD (reference sequence). As DNA, the CDR3 is TGCGCCAGCAGTCGGACTAGCGGGGAAACAGATACGCAGTATTTT. Translated: CASSRTSGETDTQYF.

This chain connects TRBV5-1 to TRBJ2-2, with a possible D match to TRBD1 (6 bases). V gave up 5 bases and J gave up 4 bases, with 9 bases separating them. CDR3 length equals 13 residues. Germline CDR1 reads SGHRS; CDR2 reads YFSETQ. Written as DNA, the CDR3 is TGCGCCAGCAGGGACAGTAGCACCGGGGAGCTGTTTTTT. It codes for CASRDSSTGELFF.

This clone was observed a handful of times. Within the sample, other DNA sequences also encode this same CDR3. The chain links TRBV5-4 to TRBJ2-3; D gene ambiguous. Trimming took off 4 bases at V and 0 bases at J, with 3 bases between the two ends. Looked up from germline, CDR1 is SGHNT and CDR2 is YYREEE (reference sequence). The CDR3 loop spans 12 amino acids. Here the CDR3 DNA reads TGTGCCAGCAGCCGGAGCACAGATACGCAGTATTTT. Translation: CASSRSTDTQYF.

V and J are TRBV19 and TRBJ2-7; the match to TRBD1 covers 10 bases. Germline V gene data show CDR1 as LNHDA and CDR2 as SQIVND (reference sequence). V lost 6 bases to trimming and J lost 3 bases; unmatched junction nucleotides: 8. CDR3 length: 15 amino acids. The CDR3 loop is CASRGDRGQGYEQYF. The CDR3, as DNA: TGTGCCAGTAGAGGAGACAGGGGGCAAGGCTACGAGCAGTACTTC.

The rearrangement uses TRBV4-1 and TRBJ2-2; no clear D gene. V lost 2 bases to trimming and J lost 8 bases, with 9 bases between them. Germline-derived CDR1 and CDR2 are MGHRA and YSYEKL. CDR3 length: 13 amino acids. CDR3 residues: CASSQTYWGELFF. DNA of the CDR3: TGCGCCAGCAGCCAAACCTACTGGGGGGAGCTGTTTTTT.

The chain couples TRBV6-1 to TRBJ2-5; 13 bases align to TRBD2. The J segment lost 5 bases and the V segment lost 4 bases, leaving 7 bases of the junction unmatched. Germline CDR1 MNHNS, CDR2 SASEGT. The CDR3 is 16 amino acids. CDR3 region: CASSAPGLAGQETQYF. DNA of the CDR3: TGTGCCAGCAGTGCGCCGGGACTAGCGGGACAGGAGACCCAGTACTTC.

Note on this clone: This may arise from a read error, as a much more abundant clone is one base away. The J gene is TRBJ2-1, the V gene TRBV25-1; D uncertain. CDR3 length equals 11 residues. Looked up from germline, CDR1 is MGHDK and CDR2 is SYGVNS. The ends were cut back, 8 bases at V and 4 bases at J, with 6 bases in the middle. CDR3 coding DNA: TGTGCCAGCGGGTCTTACAATGAGCAGTTCTTC. This sequence encodes CASGSYNEQFF. Looking up the rest from reference TRBV25-1 and TRBJ2-1 gives the full variable domain: EADIYQTPRYLVIGTGKKITLECSQTMGHDKMYWYQQDPGMELHLIHYSYGVNSTEKGDLSSESTVSRIRTEHFPLTLESARPSHTSQYLCASGSYNEQFFGPGTRLTVL.

The chain links TRBV27 to TRBJ1-1, with 8 positions matching TRBD1. The CDR3 contains 15 residues. CDR1 is MNHEY, CDR2 SMNVEV, per germline (reference sequence). The V segment lost 6 bases and the J segment 0 bases; nucleotides outside the gene matches: 6. In DNA form, the CDR3 reads TGTGCCAGCAGATCAGGACAGGGAATGAACACTGAAGCTTTCTTT. Translation gives CASRSGQGMNTEAFF.

Comments on this clone: Since a much larger clone is just one base distant, this may be a read error. J is TRBJ1-2 and V is TRBV7-3, with 7 positions matching TRBD1. The CDR3 loop spans 15 amino acids. In germline, CDR1 is SGHTA, CDR2 FQGTGA. As DNA, the CDR3 is TGTGCCAGCAGCTTAAGCCCCACAGGGGTTGGTGGCCACACCTTC. Its translation: CASSLSPTGVGGHTF.

There are a few counts of this clone. Other DNA sequences from this sample encode an identical CDR3 as well. V gene TRBV10-3 combines with J gene TRBJ2-7; 8 bases agree with TRBD1. This CDR3 has 12 amino acids. The ends lost 8 bases at V and 2 bases at J; junction bases unmatched: 2. Germline V gives CDR1 ENHRY, CDR2 SYGVKD. The CDR3 here is CAIGTGPYEQYF. In DNA form, the CDR3 reads TGTGCCATCGGGACAGGACCCTACGAGCAGTACTTC.

The count of this clone is one. The genes are TRBV7-6 and TRBJ2-1; 7 positions match TRBD2. The CDR3 is made up of 18 amino acids. Germline trimming cut 5 bases from V and 8 bases from J; bases unmatched to any gene: 21. CDR1 and CDR2 (germline): SGHVS, FNYEAQ. The CDR3 DNA is TGTGCCAGCAGCCGGGGCCCTTCCGGGGACTACCCCCCGTATGAGCAGTTCTTC. This encodes CASSRGPSGDYPPYEQFF.

The CDR3 DNA sequence: TGTGCCATCAGTGAGTCTTTTATTGGTGCGAACCAGCCCCAGCATTTT. Translated, it gives CAISESFIGANQPQHF. The chain combines TRBV10-3 with TRBJ1-5, with D uncertain. The V and J ends lost 0 bases and 7 bases respectively, with 16 bases between them. This CDR3 region has 16 residues. Germline CDR1 ENHRY, CDR2 SYGVKD.

The CDR3 bases are TGTGCCAGCCTGGGGGGGCTGAGCACAGATACGCAGTATTTT. The encoded protein is CASLGGLSTDTQYF. The chain carries TRBV7-9 and TRBJ2-3; a weak D match, TRBD2 (7 bases). Germline CDR1 is SEHNR and CDR2 is FQNEAQ (reference sequence). The V gene lost 8 bases and the J gene lost 0 bases, with 12 bases spanning the gap. This CDR3 region has 14 residues.

Written as DNA, the CDR3 is TGTGCCAGCAGCCGTGGAAACACCGGGGAGCTGTTTTTT. Translated: CASSRGNTGELFF. The chain links TRBV28 to TRBJ2-2; D is ambiguous. V was clipped by 6 bases and J by 2 bases, with 7 bases between them. CDR1 MDHEN and CDR2 SYDVKM come from the germline V gene. This CDR3 region has 13 residues. The entire variable domain, with the rest obtained from reference TRBV28 and TRBJ2-2, is as follows: DVKVTQSSRYLVKRTGEKVFLECVQDMDHENMFWYRQDPGLGLRLIYFSYDVKMKEKGDIPEGYSVSREKKERFSLILESASTNQTSMYLCASSRGNTGELFFGEGSRLTVL.

The gene calls are TRBV7-9 and TRBJ2-3; 8 bases are a match to TRBD1. J was trimmed by 2 bases and V by 7 bases; bases with no gene match: 11. The CDR3 loop spans 16 amino acids. Germline V CDR1 and CDR2: SEHNR, FQNEAQ (reference sequence). The CDR3 reads CASTKAGTGDTDTQYF. For the CDR3, the DNA is TGTGCCAGCACCAAAGCCGGGACAGGCGACACAGATACGCAGTATTTT.

The chain employs TRBV7-2 and TRBJ2-7; TRBD1 matches at 12 bases. This CDR3 is built from 16 residues. V lost 5 bases, J lost 5 bases, and 10 bases stayed unmatched. The germline gives CDR1 SGHTA, CDR2 FQGNSA. CDR3: CASSQRGGTGGHEQYF. In DNA, the CDR3 is TGTGCCAGCAGCCAAAGGGGAGGGACAGGGGGCCACGAGCAGTACTTC. The variable domain in full, completed from reference TRBV7-2 and TRBJ2-7, reads GAGVSQSPSNKVTEKGKDVELRCDPISGHTALYWYRQSLGQGLEFLIYFQGNSAPDKSGLPSDRFSAERTGGSVSTLTIQRTQQEDSAVYLCASSQRGGTGGHEQYFGPGTRLTVT.

The V call is TRBV6-1, the J call TRBJ1-4; 7 bases line up with TRBD1. Germline V lookup: CDR1 MNHNS, CDR2 SASEGT. CDR3 length: 14 amino acids. The J segment lost 7 bases and the V segment lost 6 bases, leaving 8 bases of the junction unmatched. The CDR3 sequence is CASRPSGGSEKLFF. In nucleotides, the CDR3 is TGTGCCAGCAGGCCATCAGGGGGTAGTGAAAAACTGTTTTTT.

The V call is TRBV19, the J call TRBJ2-1; 13 bases fit TRBD2. The CDR3 contains 17 residues. In germline, CDR1 is LNHDA, CDR2 SQIVND (reference sequence). The ends lost 1 base at V and 4 bases at J; junction bases unmatched: 4. CDR3 bases: TGTGCCAGTAGTATAGGGACTAGCGGGAGTTGGTACAATGAGCAGTTCTTC. Translated: CASSIGTSGSWYNEQFF. Combining the CDR3 with reference TRBV19 and TRBJ2-1 gives the whole variable domain DGGITQSPKYLFRKEGQNVTLSCEQNLNHDAMYWYRQDPGQGLRLIYYSQIVNDFQKGDIAEGYSVSREKKESFPLTVTSAQKNPTAFYLCASSIGTSGSWYNEQFFGPGTRLTVL.